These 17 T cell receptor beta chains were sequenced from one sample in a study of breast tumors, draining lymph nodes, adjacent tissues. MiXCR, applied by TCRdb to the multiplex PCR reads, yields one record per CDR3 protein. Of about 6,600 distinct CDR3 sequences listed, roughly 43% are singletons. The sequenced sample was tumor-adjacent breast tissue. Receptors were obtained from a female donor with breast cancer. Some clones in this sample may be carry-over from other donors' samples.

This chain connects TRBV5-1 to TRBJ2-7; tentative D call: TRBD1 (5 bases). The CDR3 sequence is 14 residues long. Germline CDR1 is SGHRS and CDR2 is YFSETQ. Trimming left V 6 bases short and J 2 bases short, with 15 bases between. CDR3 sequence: CASNPGNSPYEQYF. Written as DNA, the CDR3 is TGCGCCAGCAACCCAGGGAATTCGCCCTACGAGCAGTACTTC.

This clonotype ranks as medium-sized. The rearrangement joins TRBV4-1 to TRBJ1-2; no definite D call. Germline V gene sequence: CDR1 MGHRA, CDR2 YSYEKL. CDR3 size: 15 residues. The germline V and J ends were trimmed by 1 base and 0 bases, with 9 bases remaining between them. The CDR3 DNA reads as TGCGCCAGCAGCCAAGTCGGCACCGCTAACTATGGCTACACCTTC. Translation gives CASSQVGTANYGYTF.

The CDR3 DNA reads as TGCGCCAGCAGCTTGGCCATGGGGGCGGGTGAGCAGTTCTTC. The encoded protein is CASSLAMGAGEQFF. The rearrangement uses TRBV5-1 and TRBJ2-1, with a tentative D call TRBD1 (6 bases). This CDR3 has 14 residues. Per germline, CDR1 SGHRS and CDR2 YFSETQ. Trimming pared 0 bases from V and 9 bases from J, leaving 13 bases between.

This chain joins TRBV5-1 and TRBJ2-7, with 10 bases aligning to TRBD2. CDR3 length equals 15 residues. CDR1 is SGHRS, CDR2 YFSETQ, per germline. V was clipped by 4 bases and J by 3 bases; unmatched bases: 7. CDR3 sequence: CASSQGLARNYEQYF. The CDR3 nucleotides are TGCGCCAGCAGCCAGGGACTAGCGAGAAACTACGAGCAGTACTTC. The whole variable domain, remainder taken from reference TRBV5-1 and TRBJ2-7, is KAGVTQTPRYLIKTRGQQVTLSCSPISGHRSVSWYQQTPGQGLQFLFEYFSETQRNKGNFPGRFSGRQFSNSRSEMNVSTLELGDSALYLCASSQGLARNYEQYFGPGTRLTVT.

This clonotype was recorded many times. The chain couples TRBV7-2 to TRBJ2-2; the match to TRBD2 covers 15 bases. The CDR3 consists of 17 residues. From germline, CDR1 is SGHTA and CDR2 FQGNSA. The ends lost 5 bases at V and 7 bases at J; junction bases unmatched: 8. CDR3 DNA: TGTGCCAGCAGCCGTAGGACTAGCGGGAGGGAAGTCGGGGAGCTGTTTTTT. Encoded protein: CASSRRTSGREVGELFF.

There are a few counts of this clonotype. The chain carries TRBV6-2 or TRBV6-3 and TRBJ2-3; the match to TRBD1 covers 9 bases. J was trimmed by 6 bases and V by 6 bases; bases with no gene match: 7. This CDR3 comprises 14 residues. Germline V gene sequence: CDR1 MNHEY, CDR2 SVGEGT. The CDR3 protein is CASRTGTGSDTQYF. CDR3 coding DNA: TGTGCCAGCAGAACCGGGACAGGGTCCGATACGCAGTATTTT.

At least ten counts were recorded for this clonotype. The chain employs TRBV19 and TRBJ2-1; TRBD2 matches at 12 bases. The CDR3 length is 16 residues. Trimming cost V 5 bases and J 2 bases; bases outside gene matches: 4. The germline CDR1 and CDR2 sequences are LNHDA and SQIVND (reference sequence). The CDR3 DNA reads TGTGCCAGTAGTCTCGGACTAGCGGGGCCCTACAATGAGCAGTTCTTC. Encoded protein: CASSLGLAGPYNEQFF.

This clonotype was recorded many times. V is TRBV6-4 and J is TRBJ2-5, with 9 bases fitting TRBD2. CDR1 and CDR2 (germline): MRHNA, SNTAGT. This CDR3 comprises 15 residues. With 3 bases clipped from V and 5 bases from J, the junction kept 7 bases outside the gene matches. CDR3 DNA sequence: TGTGCCAGCAGTGAGGTAGCGGGAGCGATGGAGACCCAGTACTTC. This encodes CASSEVAGAMETQYF.

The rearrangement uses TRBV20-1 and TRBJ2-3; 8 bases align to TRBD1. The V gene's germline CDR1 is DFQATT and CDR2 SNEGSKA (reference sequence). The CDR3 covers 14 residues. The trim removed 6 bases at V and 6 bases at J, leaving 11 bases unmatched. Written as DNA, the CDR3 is TGCAGTGCAAGATGGACAGGGCGGAGGGATACGCAGTATTTT. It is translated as CSARWTGRRDTQYF.

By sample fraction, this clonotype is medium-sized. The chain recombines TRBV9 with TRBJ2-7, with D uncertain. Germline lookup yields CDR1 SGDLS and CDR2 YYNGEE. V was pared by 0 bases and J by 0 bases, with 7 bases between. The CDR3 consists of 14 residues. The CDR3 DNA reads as TGTGCCAGCAGCGTAGATCCCAACTCCTACGAGCAGTACTTC. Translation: CASSVDPNSYEQYF.

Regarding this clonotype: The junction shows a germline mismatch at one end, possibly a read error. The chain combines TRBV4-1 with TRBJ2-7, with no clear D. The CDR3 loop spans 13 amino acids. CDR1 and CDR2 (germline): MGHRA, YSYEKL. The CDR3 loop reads CASSLGQSVEQYF. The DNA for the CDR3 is TGCGCCAGCAGCCTGGGTCAGTCGGTCGAGCAGTACTTT.

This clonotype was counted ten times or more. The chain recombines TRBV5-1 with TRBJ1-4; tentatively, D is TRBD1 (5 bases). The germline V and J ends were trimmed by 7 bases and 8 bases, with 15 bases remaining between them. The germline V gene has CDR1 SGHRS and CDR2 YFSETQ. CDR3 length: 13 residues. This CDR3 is CASSGGYGEKLFF. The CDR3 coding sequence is TGCGCCAGCTCCGGGGGGTATGGCGAAAAACTGTTTTTT. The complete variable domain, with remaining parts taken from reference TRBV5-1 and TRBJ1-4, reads KAGVTQTPRYLIKTRGQQVTLSCSPISGHRSVSWYQQTPGQGLQFLFEYFSETQRNKGNFPGRFSGRQFSNSRSEMNVSTLELGDSALYLCASSGGYGEKLFFGSGTQLSVL.

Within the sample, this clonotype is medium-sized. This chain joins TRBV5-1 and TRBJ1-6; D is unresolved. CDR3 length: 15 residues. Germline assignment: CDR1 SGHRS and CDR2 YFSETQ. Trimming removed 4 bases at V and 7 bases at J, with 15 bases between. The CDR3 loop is CASSSEGGGNSPLHF. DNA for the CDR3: TGCGCCAGCAGCAGTGAGGGCGGAGGAAATTCACCCCTCCACTTT.

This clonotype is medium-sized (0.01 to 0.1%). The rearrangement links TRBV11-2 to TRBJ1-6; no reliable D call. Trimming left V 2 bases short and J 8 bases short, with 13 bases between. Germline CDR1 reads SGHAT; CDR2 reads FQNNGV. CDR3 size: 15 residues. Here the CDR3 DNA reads TGTGCCAGCAGCTTAAAGCCGGGTATGGATTCACCCCTCCACTTT. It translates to CASSLKPGMDSPLHF. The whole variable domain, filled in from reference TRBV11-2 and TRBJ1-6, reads EAGVAQSPRYKIIEKRQSVAFWCNPISGHATLYWYQQILGQGPKLLIQFQNNGVVDDSQLPKDRFSAERLKGVDSTLKIQPAKLEDSAVYLCASSLKPGMDSPLHFGNGTRLTVT.

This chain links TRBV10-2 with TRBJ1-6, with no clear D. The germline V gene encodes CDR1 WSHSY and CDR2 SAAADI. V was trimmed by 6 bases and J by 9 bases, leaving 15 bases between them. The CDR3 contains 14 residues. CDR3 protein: CASRAGQESSPLHF. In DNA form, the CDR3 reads TGCGCCAGCAGGGCGGGCCAGGAGAGTTCACCCCTCCACTTT.

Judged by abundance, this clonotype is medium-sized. The CDR3 protein is CASSESSYEQYF. The CDR3 DNA reads as TGTGCCAGCAGTGAGTCCTCCTACGAGCAGTACTTC. The J gene is TRBJ2-7, the V gene TRBV2; D not certain. V was cut by 3 bases and J by 0 bases, with 3 bases left in between. The CDR3 is 12 amino acids. The germline CDR1 and CDR2 sequences are SNHLY and FYNNEI.

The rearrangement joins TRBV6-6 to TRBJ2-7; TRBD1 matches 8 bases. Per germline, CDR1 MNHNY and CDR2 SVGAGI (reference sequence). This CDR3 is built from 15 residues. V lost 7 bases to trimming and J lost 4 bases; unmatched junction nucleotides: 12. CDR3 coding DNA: TGTGCCAGCACCTTGGACAGGGAGAGAGTTTACGAGCAGTACTTC. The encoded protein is CASTLDRERVYEQYF.